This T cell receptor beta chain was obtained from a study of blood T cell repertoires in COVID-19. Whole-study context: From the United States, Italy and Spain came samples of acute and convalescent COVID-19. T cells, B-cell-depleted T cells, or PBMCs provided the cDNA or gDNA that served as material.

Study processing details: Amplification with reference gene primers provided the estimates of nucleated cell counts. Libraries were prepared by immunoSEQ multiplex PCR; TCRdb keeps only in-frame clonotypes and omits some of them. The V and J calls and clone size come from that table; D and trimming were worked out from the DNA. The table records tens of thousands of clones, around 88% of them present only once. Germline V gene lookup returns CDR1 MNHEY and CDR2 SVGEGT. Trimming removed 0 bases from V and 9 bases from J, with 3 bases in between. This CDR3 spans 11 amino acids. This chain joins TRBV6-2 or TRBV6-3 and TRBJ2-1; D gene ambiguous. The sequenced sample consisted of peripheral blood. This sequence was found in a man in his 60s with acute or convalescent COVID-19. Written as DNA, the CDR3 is TGTGCCAGCAGTTACTCTATTGAGCAGTTCTTC. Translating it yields CASSYSIEQFF.